This T cell receptor (beta chain) derives from a study of CD8 T cells in Susac syndrome. Study-level findings and limits: The study recognized that its TCR sequencing and HLA analysis covered a relatively small number of individuals.

With random hexamers, reverse transcription was performed on about 0.5 to 1 ug of RNA. TCRdb re-derived calls from the immunoSEQ multiplex PCR reads in MiXCR, one entry per CDR3 protein. The repertoire includes roughly 200,000 distinct CDR3 sequences, over 85% of them detected once, and 0.1% sits in the top ten. Concerning this clonotype itself: Its antigen is still unknown.

The CDR3 runs 15 residues. Per germline, CDR1 SGHAT and CDR2 FQDESV (reference sequence). Losses at the gene ends were 5 bases for V and 9 bases for J; bases not matched to a gene: 16. The chain links TRBV11-1 to TRBJ2-7, with 7 bases that match TRBD2. The sequencing sample was made of CD4+ T cells from PBMCs. The clonotype comes from a human donor in good health. CDR3 region: CASSPTASGPGRQYV. The DNA for the CDR3 is TGTGCCAGCAGCCCGACGGCTAGCGGACCCGGAAGGCAGTACGTC.